This T cell receptor beta chain stems from a study of blood T cell repertoires in COVID-19. Across the whole study: The study drew acute and convalescent COVID-19 samples from the United States, Italy and Spain. Nucleic acid was either cDNA or gDNA, and it came from T cells, B-cell-depleted T cells, or PBMCs.

This CDR3 contains 13 residues. The V gene's germline CDR1 is SEHNR and CDR2 FQNEAQ (reference sequence). Deletions cut 7 bases from V and 6 bases from J, with 15 bases between. As handled by the study authors: Reference gene primers were amplified, and this amplification served to estimate nucleated cell counts. The data were produced by immunoSEQ multiplex PCR, yet TCRdb's version contains in-frame clones alone and is incomplete. V and J calls and clone size are those listed in that table; D and trimming were worked out from the DNA. In the table there are approximately 260,000 clones, about 79% of which are singletons.

This chain links TRBV7-9 with TRBJ1-2; TRBD1 is a possible D gene (5 bases). The sequenced sample consisted of peripheral blood. The clonotype was recovered from a woman of 80 years or more with acute or convalescent COVID-19. CDR3 bases: TGTGCCAGCAACCCCGCGGGGGGAAATGGCTACACCTTC. Protein sequence: CASNPAGGNGYTF.